The 19 T cell receptor beta chains below come from one sample, sequenced in a study of regulatory T cells in long-lasting Graves disease. Assembly of TCR beta libraries relied on iRepertoire HTBI primers together with Arm-PCR of CDR3 regions. One entry per CDR3 protein results from TCRdb running MiXCR on the multiplex PCR reads. The table lists 400,000 to 550,000 distinct CDR3 sequences, around 14% of them singletons. Documented time point: newly diagnosed GD, antithyroid drugs for less than 3 months. TCR sequences were obtained from RNA taken from PBMCs. This same sample was also part of a study on T cells in Graves' hyperthyroidism and ophthalmopathy.

The sample in question was peripheral blood mononuclear cells (PBMCs), obtained at new diagnosis, from a patient treated with antithyroid drugs. The origin of the receptors is a woman younger than 45 with Graves disease.

This clonotype was found a few times. The chain carries TRBV6-2 or TRBV6-3 and TRBJ2-5, with 7 bases identical to TRBD2. CDR1 is MNHEY, CDR2 SVGEGT, per germline. The CDR3 has 15 amino acids. The junction had 7 bases not matched to a gene; V was cut back by 2 bases and J by 4 bases. For the CDR3, the DNA is TGTGCCAGCAGTTACCCAAGGACTAGGGGAGAGACCCAGTACTTC. Translating it yields CASSYPRTRGETQYF.

This clonotype was recorded only once. Just one base apart from a much larger clone, this may be a read error. Without the conserved terminal phenylalanine or tryptophan, this CDR3 likely stems from a read error. The chain carries TRBV9 and TRBJ2-7; 11 nucleotides agree with TRBD2. The junction had 15 bases not matched to a gene; V was cut back by 3 bases and J by 1 base. Germline V gene lookup returns CDR1 SGDLS and CDR2 YYNGEE. CDR3 size: 19 residues. CDR3 DNA: TGTGCCAGCAGCGACCCAGGGGGAGAATTAGCGGGAGGGTCCTACGAGCAGTACTCC. Translating gives CASSDPGGELAGGSYEQYS.

Ten or more counts support this clonotype. This sequence joins TRBV27 and TRBJ2-3, with D perhaps matching TRBD2 (6 bases). Germline V gives CDR1 MNHEY, CDR2 SMNVEV (reference sequence). V lost 4 bases to trimming and J lost 7 bases, with 15 bases between them. The CDR3 length is 14 residues. The CDR3: CASSSLREFHTQYF. CDR3 bases: TGTGCCAGCAGTTCCCTCCGGGAGTTCCATACGCAGTATTTT.

The sample holds a few counts of this clonotype. The chain employs TRBV15 and TRBJ1-2, with TRBD1 matching over 10 bases. Germline CDR1 reads LNHNV; CDR2 reads YYDKDF (reference sequence). Germline trimming cut 9 bases from V and 5 bases from J; bases unmatched to any gene: 6. The CDR3 is 13 residues long. This CDR3 is CATGQGVGYGYTF. The CDR3 nucleotides read TGTGCCACTGGACAGGGGGTCGGATATGGCTACACCTTC. The full variable domain, rest sourced from reference TRBV15 and TRBJ1-2, is DAMVIQNPRYQVTQFGKPVTLSCSQTLNHNVMYWYQQKSSQAPKLLFHYYDKDFNNEADTPDNFQSRRPNTSFCFLDIRSPGLGDTAMYLCATGQGVGYGYTFGSGTRLTVV.

The sample holds many counts of this clonotype. This chain joins TRBV20-1 and TRBJ2-7, with TRBD1 matching 8 bases. After removal of 6 bases from V and 5 bases from J, the junction contained 6 bases not matched to a gene. Looked up from germline, CDR1 is DFQATT and CDR2 is SNEGSKA (reference sequence). This CDR3 region has 12 residues. The CDR3 region has the DNA TGCAGTGCCGAAGGACAGGGACACGAGCAGTACTTC. Amino acids: CSAEGQGHEQYF.

Comment on this clonotype: A much more abundant neighbour one base away suggests this may be a read error. The rearrangement joins TRBV7-2 to TRBJ1-5, with unresolved D. The germline CDR1 and CDR2 sequences are SGHTA and FQGNSA. The CDR3 totals 14 residues. V was shortened by 4 bases and J by 7 bases, with 14 bases between the two germline ends. Here the CDR3 DNA reads TGTGCCAGCAGCTCAGGACTCATAGGCCAGCCCCAGCATTTT. Residues: CASSSGLIGQPQHF.

The rearrangement links TRBV29-1 to TRBJ2-7, with 7 bases aligning to TRBD1. This CDR3 spans 12 amino acids. Germline values: CDR1 SQVTM, CDR2 ANQGSEA. V was pared by 3 bases and J by 5 bases, with 4 bases of the junction left unmatched. The CDR3 spells CSVDWGTDEQYF. CDR3 bases: TGCAGCGTTGACTGGGGGACAGACGAGCAGTACTTC.

This sequence joins TRBV7-2 and TRBJ1-5; possible D gene TRBD1, 6 bases. The CDR3 length is 18 residues. V dropped 1 base and J dropped 5 bases, with 21 bases sitting between them. CDR1 and CDR2 (germline): SGHTA, FQGNSA. DNA of the CDR3: TGTGCCAGCAGCTTAGATGGCTCCGAACAGGGATTTCATCAGCCCCAGCATTTT. Translated, it gives CASSLDGSEQGFHQPQHF.

In its sample, this clonotype was seen a few times. V usage is TRBV13 and J usage is TRBJ1-3; no firm D call. Trimming stripped 4 bases from V and 8 bases from J, with 18 bases between. This CDR3 spans 15 amino acids. Per germline, CDR1 PRHDT and CDR2 FYEKMQ (reference sequence). CDR3 DNA sequence: TGTGCCAGCAGCTCCCGGTTCTCCGCCGGGGACACCATATATTTT. The encoded protein is CASSSRFSAGDTIYF.

This clonotype was observed at least ten times. The chain is built from TRBV27 and TRBJ2-7; TRBD2 agrees at 7 bases. V trimming: 5 bases; J trimming: 2 bases; junction bases outside the gene matches: 6. CDR1 and CDR2 (germline): MNHEY, SMNVEV (reference sequence). The CDR3 is 14 residues long. In nucleotides, the CDR3 is TGTGCCAGCAGTCAGAGACTAGCTACCTACGAGCAGTACTTC. Translating it yields CASSQRLATYEQYF.

This clonotype was seen a few times. The V gene is TRBV27, the J gene TRBJ1-5, with D unresolved. The V gene lost 3 bases and the J gene lost 5 bases, with 8 bases spanning the gap. The CDR3 length is 13 residues. Germline lookup yields CDR1 MNHEY and CDR2 SMNVEV (reference sequence). Here the CDR3 DNA reads TGTGCCAGCAGTTTTCAATGGGATCAGCCCCAGCATTTT. Its translation: CASSFQWDQPQHF.

This clonotype was seen at least ten times. The chain has TRBV29-1 and TRBJ2-7; D perhaps matches TRBD2 (6 bases). CDR1 and CDR2 (germline): SQVTM, ANQGSEA. V lost 7 bases to trimming and J lost 2 bases, with 24 bases between them. The CDR3 is 16 amino acids. CDR3 nucleotide sequence: TGCAGCGCCACCCCCTACGAGACGGGGGAGACCTACGAGCAGTACTTC. Translating gives CSATPYETGETYEQYF.

The chain employs TRBV24-1 and TRBJ2-1; no clear D gene. Germline V lookup: CDR1 KGHDR, CDR2 SFDVKD. The CDR3 is 17 amino acids. Deletions cut 0 bases from V and 2 bases from J, with 13 bases between. The DNA for the CDR3 is TGTGCCACCAGTGATTTGTTGTACTTCCTAGCCTACAATGAGCAGTTCTTC. Residues: CATSDLLYFLAYNEQFF.

This clonotype was picked up many times. The V call is TRBV5-1, the J call TRBJ2-2; D unresolved. The CDR3 is 14 residues long. V dropped 4 bases and J dropped 1 base, with 8 bases sitting between them. CDR1 and CDR2 from the germline V gene are SGHRS and YFSETQ. Here the CDR3 DNA reads TGCGCCAGCAGCGGTTCTTTGAACACCGGGGAGCTGTTTTTT. It specifies CASSGSLNTGELFF.

This clonotype was seen many times. The chain combines TRBV30 with TRBJ1-1; no reliable D call. This CDR3 has 13 amino acids. V was pared by 5 bases and J by 0 bases, with 10 bases between. Germline CDR1 is GTSNPN and CDR2 is SVGIG (reference sequence). The CDR3 sequence: CAWGTYMNTEAFF. The CDR3 nucleotides are TGTGCCTGGGGTACATACATGAACACTGAAGCTTTCTTT.

This clonotype was found a few times. V usage is TRBV6-5 and J usage is TRBJ2-1; D ambiguous. V dropped 3 bases and J dropped 12 bases, with 9 bases sitting between them. CDR1 and CDR2 (germline): MNHEY, SVGAGI. The CDR3 contains 11 residues. The CDR3 region is CASSYLEAQFF. Written as DNA, the CDR3 is TGTGCCAGCAGTTATTTAGAGGCGCAGTTCTTC.

This clonotype appeared a single time. A read error may be the cause here, since a much bigger clone is one base away. The J gene is TRBJ1-3, the V gene TRBV3-1; D remains ambiguous. The CDR3 totals 18 residues. The germline V gene encodes CDR1 LGHDT and CDR2 YNNKEL (reference sequence). The CDR3 DNA follows: TGTGCCAGCAGCCAAGATCTAACGGGATGGAGGACTGGAAACGCCATATATTTT. It encodes CASSQDLTGWRTGNAIYF.

This clonotype occurred a few times. A much larger clone lies one base from this, so it may be a read error. The chain recombines TRBV2 with TRBJ2-1; 7 nucleotides align to TRBD1. The CDR3 totals 13 residues. Germline V gene sequence: CDR1 SNHLY, CDR2 FYNNEI. CDR3 DNA sequence: TGTGTCAGCAGTTCTCCCCCCGGGACAGAGAAGTTCTTC. This codes for CVSSSPPGTEKFF.

This clonotype was seen many times. The genes are TRBV3-1 and TRBJ2-7, with D maybe TRBD1 (6 bases). With 3 bases removed from V and 2 bases from J, the gap between germline ends came to 14 bases. Germline V gene sequence: CDR1 LGHDT, CDR2 YNNKEL (reference sequence). This CDR3 has 15 amino acids. The CDR3 DNA reads TGTGCCAGCAGCCACCCGACAGGAGCCCCCTACGAGCAGTACTTC. Residues: CASSHPTGAPYEQYF.